A selection of T cell receptor beta chains follows, all from one sample in a study of identical twins. Each CDR3 protein is one row after TCRdb ran MiXCR on the 5' RACE reads. The sample shows under 900,000 distinct CDR3 sequences, roughly 18% of them seen only once. The same sample was also studied in work on T cells expressing NK-cell markers.

Source material: PBMCs. Source of these receptors: a woman aged 18-35 years in good health. CDR3s include the opening cysteine and the closing phenylalanine or tryptophan. D genes are given only for firm matches. Clone size is stated in some rows and not others, as once, few, many or a class when expanded.

CDR3aa | CDR3nt | abundance | j_gene | d_gene | v_gene
CSGSGGTEEQYF | TGCAGCGGATCTGGGGGGACCGAGGAGCAGTACTTC | - | TRBJ2-7 | - | TRBV29-1
CASSATSGAADTQYF | TGTGCCAGCAGCGCCACTAGCGGGGCCGCAGATACGCAGTATTTT | - | TRBJ2-3 | TRBD2 | TRBV7-9
CASTFGQTKNIQYF | TGTGCCAGCACCTTCGGACAGACCAAAAACATTCAGTACTTC | few | TRBJ2-4 | - | TRBV12-3/TRBV12-4
CASSQDGGRGSYEQYF | TGTGCCAGCAGCCAAGATGGAGGGAGGGGTTCCTACGAGCAGTACTTC | few | TRBJ2-7 | TRBD2 | TRBV3-1
CSAFPSGRIVKAFF | TGCAGTGCCTTCCCCTCGGGACGGATAGTCAAAGCTTTCTTT | - | TRBJ1-1 | - | TRBV20-1
CASTSPGFNTEAFF | TGTGCCAGCACCTCCCCGGGATTTAACACTGAAGCTTTCTTT | - | TRBJ1-1 | - | TRBV7-2
CASSQPGIRLAGAYNEQFF | TGTGCCAGCTCACAACCCGGAATTAGACTAGCGGGGGCCTACAATGAGCAGTTCTTC | - | TRBJ2-1 | TRBD2 | TRBV18
CSARGGGTSGSGGELFF | TGCAGTGCTAGGGGAGGGGGGACTAGCGGGAGCGGCGGGGAGCTGTTTTTT | - | TRBJ2-2 | TRBD2 | TRBV20-1
CASSQGQSSYEQYF | TGCGCCAGCAGCCAGGGGCAATCCTCCTACGAGCAGTACTTC | - | TRBJ2-7 | - | TRBV4-3
CASSWPLDDEQYF | TGTGCCAGCAGCTGGCCACTAGACGACGAGCAGTACTTC | - | TRBJ2-7 | - | TRBV7-9
CASSLSLSYGYTF | TGTGCCAGCAGTTTATCCCTTAGCTATGGCTACACCTTC | few | TRBJ1-2 | - | TRBV12-3/TRBV12-4
CASSWGPRVYEQYF | TGTGCCAGCAGCTGGGGGCCGAGGGTCTACGAGCAGTACTTC | - | TRBJ2-7 | - | TRBV12-3/TRBV12-4
CASSPEPGRPVGHTQYF | TGCGCCAGCAGCCCAGAACCGGGACGGCCCGTCGGGCATACGCAGTATTTT | few | TRBJ2-3 | - | TRBV5-1
CALSSGTGYNEQFF | TGTGCCCTTTCCTCCGGGACAGGGTACAATGAGCAGTTCTTC | - | TRBJ2-1 | TRBD1 | TRBV10-3
CASSDTSGPFNEQFF | TGTGCCAGCAGTGACACTAGCGGGCCTTTCAATGAGCAGTTCTTC | few | TRBJ2-1 | TRBD2 | TRBV25-1
CASSLGGVTLQETQYF | TGCGCCAGCAGCTTGGGCGGGGTGACACTCCAAGAGACCCAGTACTTC | - | TRBJ2-5 | - | TRBV5-1
CASHFQGRSTEAFF | TGTGCCAGCCACTTCCAGGGGCGAAGTACTGAAGCTTTCTTT | few | TRBJ1-1 | - | TRBV6-1
CASSRYSGASYEQYF | TGTGCCAGCTCACGTTACAGCGGTGCCTCCTACGAGCAGTACTTC | - | TRBJ2-7 | - | TRBV18
CASSSATYVETQYF | TGTGCCAGCAGCTCCGCCACCTATGTCGAGACCCAGTACTTC | few | TRBJ2-5 | - | TRBV5-5
CSVEGIIGGRPEGGSSTDTQYF | TGCAGCGTTGAAGGGATAATCGGGGGCCGCCCTGAAGGCGGGTCTAGCACAGATACGCAGTATTTT | - | TRBJ2-3 | - | TRBV29-1
CSARRDNEQYF | TGCAGTGCTCGTCGAGACAACGAGCAGTACTTC | few | TRBJ2-7 | - | TRBV20-1
CASSPARGGGIEKLFF | TGTGCCAGCAGCCCCGCCCGGGGGGGAGGAATTGAAAAACTGTTTTTT | - | TRBJ1-4 | - | TRBV7-9
CSATKLRDTEAFF | TGCAGTGCGACTAAACTCCGGGACACTGAAGCTTTCTTT | - | TRBJ1-1 | - | TRBV20-1
CASSPGTGVGYGYTF | TGCGCCAGCAGCCCGGGGACAGGGGTCGGCTATGGCTACACCTTC | - | TRBJ1-2 | TRBD1 | TRBV5-1
CSARTGNYGYTF | TGCAGTGCCCGTACGGGAAACTATGGCTACACCTTC | - | TRBJ1-2 | - | TRBV20-1
CASFTSGGNEQFF | TGTGCCAGCTTTACTAGCGGGGGGAATGAGCAGTTCTTC | - | TRBJ2-1 | TRBD2 | TRBV6-5
CSASRTGVSRETHYF | TGCAGTGCTAGCAGGACAGGGGTATCTCGAGAGACCCATTACTTC | - | TRBJ2-5 | TRBD1 | TRBV20-1
CASSSLGGLAGELFF | TGTGCCAGCAGTTCACTAGGGGGATTGGCCGGGGAGCTGTTTTTT | many | TRBJ2-2 | - | TRBV12-3/TRBV12-4
CASSSEPTDTQYF | TGCGCCAGCAGCTCTGAACCCACAGATACGCAGTATTTT | - | TRBJ2-3 | - | TRBV5-1
CASSPGGASGTDTQYF | TGTGCCAGCAGCCCCGGAGGGGCGTCAGGCACAGATACGCAGTATTTT | few | TRBJ2-3 | - | TRBV7-2
CASSTRGLAGEGKTQYF | TGTGCCAGCAGTACCCGCGGACTAGCGGGAGAAGGGAAGACCCAGTACTTC | - | TRBJ2-5 | TRBD2 | TRBV2
CASSYVGRSTDTQYF | TGTGCCAGCAGTTATGTAGGGAGGAGCACAGATACGCAGTATTTT | few | TRBJ2-3 | - | TRBV6-5
CASSYTSGGTDTQYF | TGTGCCAGCAGTTACACTAGCGGGGGCACAGATACGCAGTATTTT | - | TRBJ2-3 | TRBD2 | TRBV6-2/TRBV6-3
CASSENHSNQPQHF | TGTGCCAGCAGTGAAAACCATAGCAATCAGCCCCAGCATTTT | few | TRBJ1-5 | - | TRBV2
CASSSNRAGEQYF | TGTGCCAGCAGTTCCAACAGGGCGGGCGAGCAGTACTTC | - | TRBJ2-7 | - | TRBV12-3/TRBV12-4
CSVGGQNYGYTF | TGCAGCGTTGGTGGTCAGAACTATGGCTACACCTTC | few | TRBJ1-2 | - | TRBV29-1
CSASAPGTQYF | TGCAGTGCTTCCGCCCCGGGGACGCAGTATTTT | - | TRBJ2-3 | - | TRBV20-1
CASSLFRDPYEQYF | TGTGCCAGCAGTTTATTCAGGGACCCTTACGAGCAGTACTTC | few | TRBJ2-7 | - | TRBV12-3/TRBV12-4
CASSQGEGSYNEQFF | TGTGCCAGCAGCCAAGGGGAAGGGAGTTACAATGAGCAGTTCTTC | - | TRBJ2-1 | - | TRBV4-2
CSATFGTPYGYTF | TGCAGTGCTACCTTCGGGACACCATATGGCTACACCTTC | - | TRBJ1-2 | - | TRBV20-1
CASSLNRPTGELFF | TGCGCCAGCAGCTTGAACAGACCCACCGGGGAGCTGTTTTTT | few | TRBJ2-2 | - | TRBV5-1